This T cell receptor (beta chain) came from a study of T-cell reconstitution after alpha-beta-depleted transplantation in children. Unique molecular identifiers tagged the TCRbeta library. TCRdb analysed the PCR reads with MiXCR anew, one entry per CDR3 protein. This sample yields 150,000 to 200,000 distinct CDR3 sequences, of which roughly 15% are seen a single time; roughly an eighth belongs to the top ten. The germline V gene has CDR1 SEHNR and CDR2 FQNEAQ (reference sequence). The CDR3 runs 17 residues. V trimming: 0 bases; J trimming: 7 bases; junction bases outside the gene matches: 11. This clonotype showed up many times.

The sequencing used PBMCs from the stem cell graft donor, collected from the stem cell graft. The J gene is TRBJ1-1, the V gene TRBV7-9, with 10 bases matching TRBD1. This TCR derives from a human donor who donated a stem cell graft to a child with acute lymphoblastic leukemia. This CDR3 reads CASSLASTGGRTGEAFF. CDR3 coding DNA: TGTGCCAGCAGCTTAGCATCGACAGGGGGCAGGACGGGTGAAGCTTTCTTT.